The 9 T cell receptor beta chains below were found in one sample sequenced in a study of T-cell memory formation after mild COVID-19. TCRdb reprocessed the 5' RACE reads with MiXCR, giving one entry per CDR3 protein. The sample has 45,000 to 65,000 distinct CDR3 sequences; 9.5% are singletons. The sample comprised PBMCs or a T cell subset sorted from them (not recorded which). Receptors originate from a man aged 18 to 35 who had mild COVID-19 (a few samples of this study predate the infection). Cell type and time point are not known.

The chain combines TRBV3-1 with TRBJ2-1, with D tentatively TRBD1 (6 bases). The CDR3 covers 14 residues. In germline, CDR1 is LGHDT, CDR2 YNNKEL (reference sequence). Trimming took 5 bases from V and 5 from J, leaving 13 bases between them. CDR3 sequence: CASSFTGIHNEQFF. The DNA for the CDR3 is TGTGCCAGCAGCTTCACAGGGATCCACAATGAGCAGTTCTTC.

This clonotype was counted only a few times. The chain joins TRBV3-1 to TRBJ2-1; 8 nucleotides agree with TRBD2. CDR3 length: 15 amino acids. Trimming at V came to 8 bases and at J to 4 bases, leaving 10 bases not matched to a gene. Germline V CDR1 and CDR2: LGHDT, YNNKEL (reference sequence). In DNA form, the CDR3 reads TGTGCCAGCCGGGAGGGCGTGGGGGGGTACAATGAGCAGTTCTTC. It codes for CASREGVGGYNEQFF.

This chain uses TRBV30 with TRBJ2-7; D may be TRBD2 (6 bases). Germline V gives CDR1 GTSNPN, CDR2 SVGIG (reference sequence). Trimming took 4 bases from V and 7 from J, leaving 20 bases between them. This CDR3 is 14 amino acids long. The CDR3 sequence: CAWTIPGGRREQYF. Here the CDR3 DNA reads TGTGCCTGGACAATACCCGGGGGAAGGCGAGAGCAGTACTTC.

This sequence joins TRBV11-2 and TRBJ2-3; D is ambiguous. The germline V gene encodes CDR1 SGHAT and CDR2 FQNNGV. The V end was cut by 1 base, the J end by 2 bases, with 10 bases between. The CDR3 is 15 amino acids. CDR3 nucleotides: TGTGCCAGCAGCTTAGCCGGGCTACTCACAGATACGCAGTATTTT. Translating gives CASSLAGLLTDTQYF.

The chain combines TRBV12-3 or TRBV12-4 with TRBJ1-5; maybe TRBD1 (5 bases). CDR3 length: 13 residues. Trimming removed 8 bases from V and 6 bases from J, with 14 bases in between. This CDR3 reads CASRRTGGQPQHF. CDR3 DNA: TGTGCCAGCCGACGAACAGGCGGTCAGCCCCAGCATTTT.

The V and J genes are TRBV7-9 and TRBJ2-5; D possibly uses TRBD1 or TRBD2 (6 bases each). Germline values: CDR1 SEHNR, CDR2 FQNEAQ (reference sequence). The CDR3 has 17 amino acids. V lost 5 bases and J lost 4, with 23 bases in between. The CDR3: CASSPGAGLSVPETQYF. CDR3 DNA sequence: TGTGCCAGCAGCCCGGGGGCCGGACTAAGTGTCCCAGAGACCCAGTACTTC.

The chain carries TRBV4-2 and TRBJ2-7; perhaps TRBD1 as D (5 bases). This CDR3 has 16 residues. Germline lookup yields CDR1 LGHNA and CDR2 YNFKEQ. V gave up 3 bases and J gave up 5 bases, with 20 bases separating them. In DNA, the CDR3 is TGTGCCAGCAGCCAGGTGCACGCAGGGAATTCCGACGAGCAGTACTTC. It is translated as CASSQVHAGNSDEQYF.

This chain connects TRBV5-1 to TRBJ2-2; maybe TRBD2 (5 bases). The V gene's germline CDR1 is SGHRS and CDR2 YFSETQ. The CDR3 is 15 amino acids. With 2 bases removed from V and 2 bases from J, the gap between germline ends came to 10 bases. This CDR3 is CASSLIPGNTGELFF. CDR3 DNA: TGCGCCAGCAGCTTAATTCCGGGAAACACCGGGGAGCTGTTTTTT.

This clonotype was seen ten or more times. V usage is TRBV5-1 and J usage is TRBJ2-3, with D perhaps matching TRBD1 (6 bases). Trimming left V 0 bases short and J 8 bases short, with 16 bases between. Per the germline V gene, CDR1 is SGHRS and CDR2 is YFSETQ. The CDR3 contains 15 residues. CDR3 coding DNA: TGCGCCAGCAGCTTGGGAGGGGGACCCACCGGTACGCAGTATTTT. Encoded protein: CASSLGGGPTGTQYF.